This TCR beta chain appears in the sequencing data of a study of CD8 T cells in ankylosing spondylitis. With regard to this clonotype: A much larger clone lies one base from this, so it may be a read error.

This CDR3 region has 15 residues. Trimming shortened V by 5 bases and J by 10 bases, and 18 bases separated the two germline ends. Germline V gene sequence: CDR1 KGHSH, CDR2 LQKENI. MiXCR, run by TCRdb on the 5' RACE reads, gives a single entry per CDR3 protein. The repertoire includes approximately 340,000 distinct CDR3 sequences, roughly 14% of them detected once, and about 1% sits in the top ten. The sequencing input was blood, either unsorted or a sorted T cell fraction (not recorded which). The TCR was taken from a male donor with ankylosing spondylitis or in good health (not recorded which). The chain is built from TRBV18 and TRBJ1-6; tentative D call: TRBD1 (5 bases). The CDR3 DNA is TGTGCCAGCTCATCCGAGAGGGCCTGGGGGTCACCCCTCCACTTT. This sequence encodes CASSSERAWGSPLHF.